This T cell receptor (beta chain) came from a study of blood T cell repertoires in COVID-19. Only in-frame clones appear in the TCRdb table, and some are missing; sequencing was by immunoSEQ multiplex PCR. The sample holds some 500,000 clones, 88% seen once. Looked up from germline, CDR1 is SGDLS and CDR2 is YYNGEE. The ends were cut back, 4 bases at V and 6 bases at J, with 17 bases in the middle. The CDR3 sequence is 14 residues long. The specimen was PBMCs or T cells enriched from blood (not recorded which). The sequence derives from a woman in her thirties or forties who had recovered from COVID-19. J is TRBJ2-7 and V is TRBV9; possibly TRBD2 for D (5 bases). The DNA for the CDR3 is TGTGCCAGCAGCCCACGACCAGAGGGCAGCGAGCAGTACTTC. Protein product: CASSPRPEGSEQYF.